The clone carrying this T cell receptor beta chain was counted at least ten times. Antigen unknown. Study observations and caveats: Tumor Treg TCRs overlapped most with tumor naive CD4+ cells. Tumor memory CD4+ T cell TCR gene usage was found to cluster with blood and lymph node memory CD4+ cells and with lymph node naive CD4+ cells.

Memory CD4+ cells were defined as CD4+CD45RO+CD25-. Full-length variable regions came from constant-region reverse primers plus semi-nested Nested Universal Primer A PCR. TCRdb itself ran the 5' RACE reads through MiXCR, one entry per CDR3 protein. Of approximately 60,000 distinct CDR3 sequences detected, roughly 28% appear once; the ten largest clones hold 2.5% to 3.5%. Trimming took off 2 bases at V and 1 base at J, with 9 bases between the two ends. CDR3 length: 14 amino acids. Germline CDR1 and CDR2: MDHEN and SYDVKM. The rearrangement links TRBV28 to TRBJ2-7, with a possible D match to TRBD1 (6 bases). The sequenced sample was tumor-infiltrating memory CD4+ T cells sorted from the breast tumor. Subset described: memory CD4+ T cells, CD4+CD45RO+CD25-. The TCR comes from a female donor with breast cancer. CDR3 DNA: TGTGCCAGCAGTTTAGGGACACCGTCCTACGAGCAGTACTTC. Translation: CASSLGTPSYEQYF.